This is a list of T cell receptor beta chains from one sample in a study of blood T cell repertoires in COVID-19. Sequencing used immunoSEQ multiplex PCR; TCRdb keeps in-frame clones, though not all of them. The profile shows approximately 390,000 clones, approximately 89% of them singletons. The sample was peripheral blood. The receptors originated from a woman in her fifties or sixties with COVID-19, enrolled during active disease. The CDR3 runs from the conserved cysteine through the conserved F or W. The order of the fields is CDR3 protein, CDR3 DNA, clone size, J gene, D gene, V gene. A D gene is named only where the DNA matches it firmly. Not every row has a clone size; where given, it reads once, few, many or a size class.

CDR3: CASSEQGYGYTF
DNA: TGTGCCAGCTCCGAACAGGGTTATGGCTACACCTTC
size: .
J: TRBJ1-2
D: .
V: TRBV11-1

CDR3: CASSYDSGGGRYGYTF
DNA: TGTGCCAGCAGTTACGATTCAGGAGGGGGCCGGTATGGCTACACCTTC
size: .
J: TRBJ1-2
D: TRBD1
V: TRBV6-2/TRBV6-3

CDR3: CASSPQGLTYEQYF
DNA: TGTGCCAGCAGCCCACAGGGATTAACCTACGAGCAGTACTTC
size: once
J: TRBJ2-7
D: .
V: TRBV5-5

CDR3: CASNLPRQGARNTEAFF
DNA: TGTGCCAGCAACCTACCCCGACAGGGGGCGAGGAACACTGAAGCTTTCTTT
size: .
J: TRBJ1-1
D: TRBD1
V: TRBV28

CDR3: CASSPTRNTGELFF
DNA: TGTGCCAGCAGTCCCACACGGAACACCGGGGAGCTGTTTTTT
size: .
J: TRBJ2-2
D: .
V: TRBV7-9

CDR3: CASSLAGGQETQYF
DNA: TGCGCCAGCAGCTTGGCGGGGGGCCAAGAGACCCAGTACTTC
size: .
J: TRBJ2-5
D: TRBD2
V: TRBV5-1

CDR3: CASSSGLTNIQETQYF
DNA: TGTGCCAGCAGTAGTGGACTAACTAACATCCAAGAGACCCAGTACTTC
size: .
J: TRBJ2-5
D: .
V: TRBV6-2/TRBV6-3

CDR3: CASTPGGVAEAFF
DNA: TGTGCCAGCACCCCAGGGGGTGTAGCTGAAGCTTTCTTT
size: .
J: TRBJ1-1
D: TRBD1
V: TRBV3-1/TRBV3-2

CDR3: CASSPRTGPETQYF
DNA: TGTGCCAGCAGCCCCCGGACAGGCCCAGAGACCCAGTACTTC
size: .
J: TRBJ2-5
D: TRBD1
V: TRBV14

CDR3: CTQEGQGRNTIYF
DNA: TGCACCCAAGAAGGACAGGGTAGAAACACCATATATTTT
size: .
J: TRBJ1-3
D: .
V: TRBV1

CDR3: CASSFGQRGTDTQYF
DNA: TGTGCCAGCAGCTTCGGACAGCGGGGGACAGATACGCAGTATTTT
size: .
J: TRBJ2-3
D: TRBD2
V: TRBV5-4

CDR3: CASSSNGGSLVEQYF
DNA: TGCGCCAGCAGCTCAAACGGGGGGTCCCTGGTCGAGCAGTACTTC
size: .
J: TRBJ2-7
D: TRBD2
V: TRBV5-1

CDR3: CASSVGGQGGYTEAFF
DNA: TGTGCCAGCAGCGTAGGCGGACAGGGCGGATACACTGAAGCTTTCTTT
size: .
J: TRBJ1-1
D: TRBD1
V: TRBV9

CDR3: CASAGTGGEKLFF
DNA: TGTGCCAGTGCCGGGACAGGGGGTGAAAAACTGTTTTTT
size: .
J: TRBJ1-4
D: TRBD1
V: TRBV19

CDR3: CAISPTGDYNEQFF
DNA: TGTGCCATCAGTCCGACAGGGGACTACAATGAGCAGTTCTTC
size: .
J: TRBJ2-1
D: TRBD1
V: TRBV10-3

CDR3: CASSHDRGSYGNQPQHF
DNA: TGCGCCAGCAGCCACGACAGGGGGTCATATGGCAATCAGCCCCAGCATTTT
size: .
J: TRBJ1-5
D: TRBD1
V: TRBV10-2

CDR3: CASSSQGKQPQHF
DNA: TGTGCCAGCAGTTCCCAGGGTAAACAGCCCCAGCATTTT
size: .
J: TRBJ1-5
D: .
V: TRBV6-6

CDR3: CASSGTPTYEQYF
DNA: TGTGCCAGCTCCGGGACACCAACCTACGAGCAGTACTTC
size: .
J: TRBJ2-7
D: .
V: TRBV28

CDR3: CAWTGNDSPLHF
DNA: TGTGCCTGGACAGGGAATGATTCACCCCTCCACTTT
size: once
J: TRBJ1-6
D: .
V: TRBV30

CDR3: CATSDPARGGRQYF
DNA: TGTGCCACCAGTGATCCCGCGAGGGGAGGGAGGCAGTATTTT
size: .
J: TRBJ2-3
D: TRBD2
V: TRBV24-1

CDR3: CASSQRPGQGRETQYF
DNA: TGTGCCAGCAGCCAACGTCCGGGACAGGGTAGGGAGACCCAGTACTTC
size: .
J: TRBJ2-5
D: TRBD1
V: TRBV7-3

CDR3: CASPDREEDTIYF
DNA: TGTGCCAGTCCGGACAGGGAGGAGGACACCATATATTTT
size: once
J: TRBJ1-3
D: TRBD1
V: TRBV19

CDR3: CASSFGSRREKLFF
DNA: TGCGCCAGCAGCTTTGGGTCCCGGCGGGAAAAACTGTTTTTT
size: .
J: TRBJ1-4
D: .
V: TRBV5-1

CDR3: CASSLGLAYNEQFF
DNA: TGTGCCAGCAGCTTAGGTCTTGCGTACAATGAGCAGTTCTTC
size: .
J: TRBJ2-1
D: .
V: TRBV7-6

CDR3: CSLGGETEAFF
DNA: TGCAGTCTGGGTGGAGAAACTGAAGCTTTCTTT
size: .
J: TRBJ1-1
D: .
V: TRBV20-1

CDR3: CASTLGGKNTEAFF
DNA: TGTGCCAGCACCCTGGGGGGGAAGAACACTGAAGCTTTCTTT
size: .
J: TRBJ1-1
D: .
V: TRBV3-1/TRBV3-2

CDR3: CASSPRGAGINIQYF
DNA: TGTGCCAGCAGCCCTCGGGGGGCGGGGATAAACATTCAGTACTTC
size: .
J: TRBJ2-4
D: .
V: TRBV3-1/TRBV3-2

CDR3: CASSLGQNTEAFF
DNA: TGTGCCAGCAGCTTAGGTCAGAACACTGAAGCTTTCTTT
size: .
J: TRBJ1-1
D: .
V: TRBV7-2